Listed below are T cell receptor beta chains from one sample, sequenced in a study of blood T cell repertoires in COVID-19. Measured with immunoSEQ multiplex PCR; TCRdb has only the in-frame clones, and not every one. The sample contains some 120,000 clones, approximately 80% of which appear only once. Material for sequencing was peripheral blood. The receptors were gathered from a woman in her forties or fifties with acute or convalescent COVID-19. CDR3s include the opening cysteine and the closing phenylalanine or tryptophan. A D gene is named only where the DNA matches it firmly.

D gene: .
CDR3 length: 14
J gene: TRBJ2-7
V gene: TRBV5-1
CDR3 protein: CASTLQQGPYEQYF
CDR3 DNA: TGCGCCAGCACCCTACAACAGGGACCCTACGAGCAGTACTTC

D gene: TRBD1
CDR3 length: 15
J gene: TRBJ1-1
V gene: TRBV7-9
CDR3 protein: CASSPRQGANTEAFF
CDR3 DNA: TGTGCCAGCAGCCCACGACAGGGGGCGAACACTGAAGCTTTCTTT

D gene: .
CDR3 length: 17
J gene: TRBJ2-7
V gene: TRBV18
CDR3 protein: CASSPPIGDSARYEQYF
CDR3 DNA: TGTGCCAGCTCACCACCGATCGGGGACTCCGCAAGGTACGAGCAGTACTTC

D gene: .
CDR3 length: 14
J gene: TRBJ2-1
V gene: TRBV14
CDR3 protein: CASSKEIAYNEQFF
CDR3 DNA: TGTGCCAGCAGTAAGGAGATAGCCTACAATGAGCAGTTCTTC

D gene: TRBD1
CDR3 length: 15
J gene: TRBJ2-7
V gene: TRBV11-2
CDR3 protein: CASSTTRTGKGEQYF
CDR3 DNA: TGTGCCAGCAGCACGACCCGGACAGGGAAGGGCGAGCAGTACTTC

D gene: .
CDR3 length: 12
J gene: TRBJ1-6
V gene: TRBV9
CDR3 protein: CASSGTTQTFHF
CDR3 DNA: TGTGCCAGCAGCGGAACGACACAGACGTTCCACTTT

D gene: .
CDR3 length: 14
J gene: TRBJ1-1
V gene: TRBV11-2
CDR3 protein: CASSFPGMNTEAFF
CDR3 DNA: TGTGCCAGCAGCTTTCCAGGGATGAACACTGAAGCTTTCTTT

D gene: TRBD2
CDR3 length: 14
J gene: TRBJ2-1
V gene: TRBV9
CDR3 protein: CASSVVDSGGEQFF
CDR3 DNA: TGTGCCAGCAGCGTAGTTGATAGCGGGGGAGAGCAGTTCTTC

D gene: .
CDR3 length: 19
J gene: TRBJ1-4
V gene: TRBV21-1
CDR3 protein: CASSKAGKTGTFSNEKLFF
CDR3 DNA: TGTGCCAGCAGCAAAGCCGGTAAGACAGGGACGTTTTCTAATGAAAAACTGTTTTTT

D gene: .
CDR3 length: 17
J gene: TRBJ2-6
V gene: TRBV21-1
CDR3 protein: CASSKMAHYSGANVLTF
CDR3 DNA: TGTGCCAGCAGCAAAATGGCACATTACTCTGGGGCCAACGTCCTGACTTTC